This T cell receptor (beta chain) was found in a study of blood T cell repertoires in COVID-19. Study-level background: Whether acute or convalescent, the COVID-19 samples came from the United States, Italy and Spain. T cells, B-cell-depleted T cells, or PBMCs provided the cDNA or gDNA that served as material.

The CDR3 is 17 amino acids. Repertoires were generated with immunoSEQ multiplex PCR, while TCRdb's copy carries only in-frame clones and drops some. Of about 130,000 clones listed, roughly 77% are singletons. This clonotype was obtained from a woman in her seventies with COVID-19, enrolled during active disease. The chain carries TRBV21-1 and TRBJ2-2; the table gives TRBD1 as D, unverified against the DNA. TRBV21-1 has pseudogene status. The sequenced sample was peripheral blood. The CDR3 nucleotides are TGTGCCAGCACCTTTCCCCTCCCCAGGGGTGGGACCGGGGAGCTGTTTTTT. As protein: CASTFPLPRGGTGELFF.